This TCR beta chain was captured in a study of vaccination effects on CD4 cells after COVID-19. Study at large: It was two doses of either the BNT162b2 or mRNA-1273 vaccine that participants received. The study obtained samples from a couple of convalescent patients 16 days and one week before vaccination.

This table comes from immunoSEQ multiplex PCR, and its TCRdb copy is limited to in-frame clones, with some not included. The data show 30,000 to 35,000 clones, 65% to 75% seen once. Peptide-pool stimulation followed by sequencing identified expanded antigen-specific CD4+ clonotypes in the ViraFEST assay. Following 10 days of culture, CD4+ T cells were isolated. Convalescent patients had PCR-confirmed SARS-CoV-2 infection between March and December 2020. In the cultures, half the medium was exchanged for IL-2 medium on days 3 and 7. The CDR3 loop spans 16 amino acids. The germline V gene encodes CDR1 SGHAT and CDR2 FQNNGV. The V segment lost 6 bases and the J segment 7 bases; nucleotides outside the gene matches: 15. With respect to this clone: Its antigen remains unknown. Other DNA sequences within the sample encode an identical CDR3.

The gene calls are TRBV11-2 and TRBJ2-1, with 7 bases aligning to TRBD2. This sequence originates from a human donor who had a prior SARS-CoV-2 infection. This sample comprised CD4+ T cells from PBMCs cultured with a peptide pool, obtained before COVID-19 vaccination. The DNA of the CDR3 is TGTGCCAGCAGTCTAGGGGCATTAGCGGGTAAGAATGAGCAGTTCTTC. Translation gives CASSLGALAGKNEQFF.